This T cell receptor beta chain was recovered during a study of blood T cells in healthy people across ages. The use of a sample-barcoded 5' primer and a J-beta primer mix characterized a second PCR of about 7 to 12 cycles. TCRdb processed the 5' RACE reads anew with MiXCR; each CDR3 protein has one entry. The data contain about a million distinct CDR3 sequences, about 51% of them singletons. Germline trimming cut 5 bases from V and 2 bases from J; bases unmatched to any gene: 8. This CDR3 has 15 amino acids. The source material was blood. The gene calls are TRBV12-3 or TRBV12-4 and TRBJ1-1, with TRBD1 identical over 7 bases. The TCR originated in a woman in her sixties or seventies in good health. CDR3 bases: TGTGCCAGCAGTGAAGCGGACAGGTTTAACACTGAAGCTTTCTTT. Protein: CASSEADRFNTEAFF.